This T cell receptor (beta chain) is drawn from a study of cytomegalovirus exposure and HLA in healthy donors. V was pared by 5 bases and J by 4 bases, with 6 bases of the junction left unmatched. The CDR3 covers 15 residues. Germline-derived CDR1 and CDR2 are MNHEY and SVGAGI. Study findings and constraints: In a later analysis, HLA-associated beta chains showed higher expansion and lower generation probabilities than comparable chains.

The PCR had 60 Vbeta and 13 Jbeta primers. The repertoire was sequenced with immunoSEQ multiplex PCR; TCRdb's copy has only in-frame clones and lacks some. The sample holds about 120,000 clones, around 69% seen once. In this sample, this clone turned up a few times. Its target is not known. This clonotype was sampled from a woman between 35 and 50 years old in good health and CMV-seropositive. The J gene is TRBJ1-1, the V gene TRBV6-5; TRBD1 agrees at 11 bases. Input material: PBMCs. In nucleotides, the CDR3 is TGTGCCAGCAGTACCGGACAGGGGGCCGGCACTGAAGCTTTCTTT. Encoded protein: CASSTGQGAGTEAFF.